This T cell receptor (beta chain) was identified during a study of blood T cell repertoires in COVID-19 (TCRdb year 2020). About the study as a whole: Samples covering the acute and convalescent phases of COVID-19 were provided by collaborators in the United States, Italy and Spain. Samples were obtained from the ongoing ImmuneRACE study (first 160 participants) and from about 1,300 subjects provided by 6 global collaborators. A de-identified subject ID, COVID-19 status, age in years and sex were almost always included in the sample metadata. A freely available public database, intended as a resource for researchers studying the immune response to SARS-CoV-2, is where the repertoires were released. The material from the prospective study consisted of cDNA or gDNA derived from T cells, B-cell-depleted T cells, or PBMCs. HLA class I and class II types, where available, came from metadata supplied by the sample provider rather than from assay-based typing. Subjects who had been exposed to COVID-19, were actively infected with it, or had recovered from it provided the deeply sampled blood TCRbeta repertoires that made up the dataset.

Collaborating institutions collected whole blood in K2EDTA tubes following their own protocols. For TCRbeta analysis, collaborator samples were shipped as frozen whole blood, as isolated PBMCs, or as DNA extracted from either sample type. With regard to this clone: What antigen it recognizes has not been identified. Base qualities are not provided; no much larger clone lies one nucleotide away.

The immunoSEQ Assay, a bias-controlled multiplex PCR, was used to amplify TCRbeta CDR3 regions from genomic DNA. In the source study's methods: Within the assay, amplification of reference gene primers was used to estimate how many nucleated cells each sample contained. Sequence reads were collapsed and filtered to measure the absolute abundance of every unique TCRbeta CDR3 rearrangement. Productive Simpson clonality was computed per sample as the square root of Simpson's diversity index over productive rearrangements. Imported from immuneACCESS, the table was reduced by TCRdb to in-frame sequences with V and J called. These copies leave out some clones; in studies compared against another copy, an unresolved V gene accounts for under half, and the cause of the remainder is not known. V and J calls and clone size are given by that table; D and trimming were obtained from the DNA. The sample table lists about 99,000 clones, roughly 91% of them with a count of one. Clones ranked in the top ten supply under 6.5% of the sample.

Beyond this particular receptor, the publication reports: Clinical and demographic metadata were provided uncurated, with the amount varying by source and participant.

CDR1 LNHDA and CDR2 SQIVND were looked up in the germline V gene (reference sequence). V is cut by 8 bases and J by 4 bases, and the space between the germline ends is 13 bases. The CDR3 covers 13 residues, taking in both the cysteine and the phenylalanine. Left in the record is the CDR3 DNA by itself, 39 bases read in frame from the first base. Recombination linked TRBV19 to TRBJ2-3; a tentative D call is TRBD1 (5 bases match). The TCR sequence derives from a human donor in a cohort sampled during active COVID-19. The sequencing input was peripheral blood. Read as DNA, the sequence is TGTGCCAGTTCACAAGGGGCCCCAGATACGCAGTATTTT. Its protein is CASSQGAPDTQYF.